The 24 T cell receptor beta chains in this list originate from one sample, sequenced in a study of cytomegalovirus exposure and HLA in healthy donors. The primer mix had 60 Vbeta and 13 Jbeta primers. This table comes from immunoSEQ multiplex PCR, and its TCRdb copy is limited to in-frame clones, with some not included. The sample carries roughly 140,000 clones, roughly four fifths recorded once. The sequenced material came from PBMCs. The source is a man aged 18 to 35 in good health and CMV-seronegative.

The CDR3 spells CASSARHGTLSRVYEQYF. In nucleotides, the CDR3 is TGTGCCAGCAGCGCTAGACACGGGACACTCTCCCGTGTCTACGAGCAGTACTTC. The chain combines TRBV21-1 with TRBJ2-7; the D call TRBD1 from the table was never checked on the DNA. TRBV21-1 is tagged as a pseudogene. The CDR3 is 18 residues long.

V gene TRBV7-9 combines with J gene TRBJ2-3, with 9 bases identical to TRBD2. This CDR3 is built from 13 residues. The V gene end was trimmed by 1 base and the J gene end by 12 bases; junction bases not matched to a gene: 5. Germline V gene sequence: CDR1 SEHNR, CDR2 FQNEAQ (reference sequence). The CDR3 coding sequence is TGTGCCAGCAGCTTAGAAAGACTAGCGGCCCAGTATTTT. Its protein is CASSLERLAAQYF. Together with reference TRBV7-9 and TRBJ2-3, the CDR3 gives the full variable domain: DTGVSQNPRHKITKRGQNVTFRCDPISEHNRLYWYRQTLGQGPEFLTYFQNEAQLEKSRLLSDRFSAERPKGSFSTLEIQRTEQGDSAMYLCASSLERLAAQYFGPGTRLTVL.

For the CDR3, the DNA is TGTGCCAGCAGCCACGGTGAGCAGTTCTTC. As protein: CASSHGEQFF. The chain combines TRBV28 with TRBJ2-1; unclear D gene. The CDR3 covers 10 residues. The V end lost 6 bases, the J end lost 9 bases, and 6 bases lay between the germline ends. Germline lookup yields CDR1 MDHEN and CDR2 SYDVKM.

There are a few counts of this clone. The J gene is TRBJ2-1, the V gene TRBV7-2, with 13 positions matching TRBD2. The CDR3 is 16 amino acids. V lost 5 bases and J lost 4; bases outside the gene matches: 5. The germline V gene has CDR1 SGHTA and CDR2 FQGNSA. The CDR3 DNA reads as TGTGCCAGCAGCCCCCGGACTAGCGGGAGTTACAATGAGCAGTTCTTC. It yields the protein CASSPRTSGSYNEQFF.

This clone was detected once. This chain connects TRBV10-1 to TRBJ2-1; D is unclear. Germline loops: CDR1 WNHNN, CDR2 SYGVQD (reference sequence). V was trimmed by 0 bases and J by 12 bases, leaving 9 bases between them. The CDR3 extends over 12 amino acids. CDR3 sequence reads: CASSESGLLQFF. The CDR3 DNA follows: TGCGCCAGCAGTGAGTCGGGCTTGCTGCAGTTCTTC.

The chain joins TRBV4-1 to TRBJ2-6, with a weak D call TRBD1 (6 bases). Germline V CDR1 and CDR2: MGHRA, YSYEKL. The V end lost 4 bases, the J end lost 1 base, and 11 bases lay between the germline ends. The CDR3 is 16 residues long. CDR3 bases: TGCGCCAGCAGCCCCACGGACAGATCTGGGGCCAACGTCCTGACTTTC. Protein sequence: CASSPTDRSGANVLTF.

The chain is built from TRBV27 and TRBJ2-1; 9 bases map to TRBD1. The V and J ends lost 4 bases and 9 bases, in that order; junction bases with no gene match: 13. CDR1 MNHEY and CDR2 SMNVEV come from the germline V gene (reference sequence). The length of the CDR3 is 16 residues. This CDR3 is CASSWSAGQGHFEQFF. CDR3 nucleotide sequence: TGTGCCAGCAGTTGGTCAGCGGGACAGGGCCATTTTGAGCAGTTCTTC.

This chain links TRBV6-5 with TRBJ2-7; the match to TRBD1 covers 8 bases. V lost 5 bases, J lost 0 bases, and 6 bases stayed unmatched. The CDR3 is 15 amino acids. Germline CDR1 and CDR2: MNHEY and SVGAGI. This CDR3 reads CASSPGTGRSYEQYF. CDR3 coding DNA: TGTGCCAGCAGTCCCGGGACAGGCCGCTCCTACGAGCAGTACTTC.

The J gene is TRBJ2-1, the V gene TRBV28; TRBD2 matches 10 bases. The CDR3 covers 17 residues. J lost 1 base, V lost 11 bases, and 14 bases had no gene match. Germline-derived CDR1 and CDR2 are MDHEN and SYDVKM. CDR3 protein: CAGTETSGKRSYNEQFF. As DNA, the CDR3 is TGTGCCGGCACGGAAACTAGCGGGAAAAGGTCCTACAATGAGCAGTTCTTC.

This clone was seen just once. The chain links TRBV7-8 to TRBJ2-2; 7 bases match TRBD2. The CDR3 totals 16 residues. The junction had 10 bases not matched to a gene; V was cut back by 2 bases and J by 7 bases. Per the germline V gene, CDR1 is SGHVS and CDR2 is FQNEAQ. The CDR3 sequence is CASSLTPGREGGELFF. In DNA, the CDR3 is TGTGCCAGCAGCTTAACCCCGGGCAGGGAGGGCGGGGAGCTGTTTTTT.

The rearrangement links TRBV10-2 to TRBJ2-1, with 15 bases identical to TRBD2. J was trimmed by 3 bases and V by 6 bases; bases with no gene match: 6. This CDR3 region has 17 residues. The germline CDR1 and CDR2 sequences are WSHSY and SAAADI. This CDR3 reads CASSGLAGGSYYNEQFF. CDR3 DNA: TGCGCCAGCAGCGGACTAGCGGGAGGGAGTTACTACAATGAGCAGTTCTTC.

The chain has TRBV27 and TRBJ2-2; possibly TRBD1 for D (7 bases). The germline V gene encodes CDR1 MNHEY and CDR2 SMNVEV (reference sequence). The length of the CDR3 is 17 residues. The V gene lost 7 bases and the J gene lost 2 bases, with 20 bases spanning the gap. CDR3 in amino acids: CASTLSRGTVNTGELFF. CDR3 nucleotides: TGTGCCAGCACCTTATCCCGGGGGACAGTCAACACCGGGGAGCTGTTTTTT.

DNA of the CDR3: TGTGCCAGCAGCTACGGACAGGGCGGCGAGCAGTTCTTC. Its translation is CASSYGQGGEQFF. The chain has TRBV5-4 and TRBJ2-1, with 8 bases identical to TRBD1. Germline values: CDR1 SGHNT, CDR2 YYREEE (reference sequence). J gave up 10 bases and V 3 bases, and 6 bases lay outside the gene matches. This CDR3 region has 13 residues.

This sequence joins TRBV27 and TRBJ2-1, with 10 bases aligning to TRBD2. The CDR3 consists of 15 residues. Germline V gene lookup returns CDR1 MNHEY and CDR2 SMNVEV (reference sequence). J was trimmed by 6 bases and V by 6 bases; bases with no gene match: 8. The CDR3 DNA sequence: TGTGCCAGCAGCTATAGCGGGAGGCCCCTCAATGAGCAGTTCTTC. This translates into CASSYSGRPLNEQFF.

The J gene is TRBJ1-5, the V gene TRBV30; D gene unclear. From germline, CDR1 is GTSNPN and CDR2 SVGIG (reference sequence). The V and J ends lost 3 bases and 5 bases respectively, with 11 bases between them. The length of the CDR3 is 13 residues. Here the CDR3 DNA reads TGTGCCTGGAGCGTGGAGCGGGATCAGCCCCAGCATTTT. The encoded protein is CAWSVERDQPQHF.

CDR3 sequence reads: CASKGAWNTEAFF. DNA of the CDR3: TGCGCCAGCAAGGGAGCATGGAACACTGAAGCTTTCTTT. This sequence joins TRBV10-1 and TRBJ1-1; D not certain. The CDR3 is 13 amino acids. Looked up from germline, CDR1 is WNHNN and CDR2 is SYGVQD (reference sequence). V was shortened by 7 bases and J by 1 base, with 10 bases between the two germline ends.

The chain carries TRBV30 and TRBJ2-7; 11 nucleotides line up with TRBD2. Germline loops: CDR1 GTSNPN, CDR2 SVGIG (reference sequence). This CDR3 is built from 17 residues. Trimming removed 3 bases from V and 0 bases from J; junction bases left unmatched: 10. The chain's CDR3 is CAWSPRPSGRSSYEQYF. The CDR3 DNA reads TGTGCCTGGAGCCCCCGCCCTAGCGGGAGGTCCTCCTACGAGCAGTACTTC.

V is TRBV19 and J is TRBJ2-5; 9 bases line up with TRBD1. Trimming removed 6 bases from V and 4 bases from J; junction bases left unmatched: 9. Germline V lookup: CDR1 LNHDA, CDR2 SQIVND (reference sequence). CDR3 length: 15 amino acids. The CDR3 bases are TGTGCCAGTAGACTAGTGGGACAGGGAGGAGAGACCCAGTACTTC. This encodes CASRLVGQGGETQYF.

The gene calls are TRBV15 and TRBJ1-4, with D perhaps matching TRBD1 (5 bases). Germline V gene sequence: CDR1 LNHNV, CDR2 YYDKDF (reference sequence). The CDR3 is made up of 13 amino acids. Trimming took off 5 bases at V and 8 bases at J, with 12 bases between the two ends. Here the CDR3 DNA reads TGTGCCACCAGCCGCAGGGTGGGCGAAAAACTGTTTTTT. Translating it yields CATSRRVGEKLFF.

The genes are TRBV27 and TRBJ1-1, with D possibly TRBD1 on 5 matching bases. The CDR3 contains 15 residues. Trimming pared 0 bases from V and 0 bases from J, leaving 8 bases between. Germline V gives CDR1 MNHEY, CDR2 SMNVEV (reference sequence). CDR3: CASSLSAGLNTEAFF. The CDR3 DNA is TGTGCCAGCAGTTTATCGGCGGGGCTGAACACTGAAGCTTTCTTT.

The chain joins TRBV6-5 to TRBJ2-5; weak D call: TRBD1 (6 bases). Between the trimmed V and J ends, which lost 6 bases and 1 base, there was a span of 15 bases. Germline V gene lookup returns CDR1 MNHEY and CDR2 SVGAGI. CDR3 length: 15 residues. CDR3 in DNA: TGTGCCAGCAGCCCGAATGGGGGCGGCCAAGAGACCCAGTACTTC. Translated: CASSPNGGGQETQYF.

This clone has just one count. The genes are TRBV7-6 and TRBJ2-7; the match to TRBD2 covers 8 bases. The CDR3 contains 15 residues. Losses at the gene ends were 1 base for V and 4 bases for J; bases not matched to a gene: 6. Germline V gene data show CDR1 as SGHVS and CDR2 as FNYEAQ. The CDR3 loop is CASSLGPAGAYEQYF. As DNA, the CDR3 is TGTGCCAGCAGCTTAGGTCCAGCGGGAGCTTACGAGCAGTACTTC.

This chain connects TRBV5-1 to TRBJ2-5; 9 bases map to TRBD2. Germline V gives CDR1 SGHRS, CDR2 YFSETQ. The length of the CDR3 is 17 residues. V gave up 6 bases and J gave up 5 bases; unmatched junction bases: 17. The CDR3, as DNA: TGCGCCAGCACCCTCTCGGAGGCGGGAGGGCCTGGGGAGACCCAGTACTTC. Translating it yields CASTLSEAGGPGETQYF.

The J gene is TRBJ2-1, the V gene TRBV5-1; 9 positions match TRBD2. The ends lost 4 bases at V and 6 bases at J; junction bases unmatched: 11. There are 16 residues in the CDR3. CDR1 SGHRS and CDR2 YFSETQ come from the germline V gene. Here the CDR3 reads CASSVTLAGLGNEQFF. CDR3 DNA: TGCGCCAGCAGCGTTACCCTAGCGGGACTTGGCAATGAGCAGTTCTTC. Based on the CDR3 plus reference TRBV5-1 and TRBJ2-1, the full variable domain is KAGVTQTPRYLIKTRGQQVTLSCSPISGHRSVSWYQQTPGQGLQFLFEYFSETQRNKGNFPGRFSGRQFSNSRSEMNVSTLELGDSALYLCASSVTLAGLGNEQFFGPGTRLTVL.